Listed here are 29 T cell receptor beta chains from one sample, sequenced in a study of CD8+CD57+ T cells in acquired aplastic anemia. It was genomic DNA that served as the template for profiling TCR beta VDJ and CDR3. In TCRdb, the reads were re-called with MiXCR into one record per CDR3 protein. The sample includes 350,000 to 450,000 distinct CDR3 sequences, about two thirds seen only once; the top ten take 4%. The sample consisted of sorted CD4+, CD8+, or CD8+CD57+ T cells (not recorded which) from PBMCs. The receptors come from a human donor in good health, serving as a control.

As regards this clonotype: The CDR3 ends on some other residue instead of the conserved phenylalanine or tryptophan, so this is likely a read error. The DNA is left out, because the CDR3 cannot be placed on it with certainty; the CDR3 is given as TCRdb lists it. This sequence joins TRBV20-1 and TRBJ2-5; TRBD2 reflects the table's D call only, with no check against the DNA. The CDR3 adds up to 10 amino acids, both ends counted. CDR1 is DFQATT, CDR2 SNEGSKA, per germline (reference sequence). Here the CDR3 reads CSASRGGNNL.

Details on this clonotype: A read error may account for a junction end that differs from germline. The chain combines TRBV12-3 or TRBV12-4 with TRBJ1-5; D is perhaps TRBD1 (5 bases). The CDR3 extends over 14 amino acids. The CDR3 reads CASGFQGWSQPQHF. The DNA for the CDR3 is TGTGCCAGCGGTTTTCAGGGTTGGAGTCAGCCCCAGCATTTT.

This clonotype came up many times. The chain combines TRBV4-2 with TRBJ1-2; D may be TRBD1 (6 bases). This CDR3 is built from 17 residues. Trimming pared 1 base from V and 1 base from J, leaving 16 bases between. CDR1 and CDR2 (germline): LGHNA, YNFKEQ. CDR3 bases: TGTGCCAGCAGCCAAGTAGGAACGGGGGGCGGTAACTATGGCTACACCTTC. It codes for CASSQVGTGGGNYGYTF.

This CDR3 is CASSRGTEGIGELFF. The CDR3 coding sequence is TGTGCCAGTAGTAGAGGGACAGAGGGCATCGGGGAGCTGTTTTTT. The chain joins TRBV19 to TRBJ2-7, with 7 bases matching TRBD1. The J call is in doubt because the DNA end fits TRBJ2-2 better. This CDR3 has 15 residues. The V gene's germline CDR1 is LNHDA and CDR2 SQIVND (reference sequence).

Comment on this clonotype: Mismatch with germline at one junction end may stem from a read error. The chain uses TRBV7-3 and TRBJ1-2, with TRBD1 matching over 7 bases. The germline CDR1 and CDR2 sequences are SGHTA and FQGTGA. This CDR3 spans 14 amino acids. The CDR3 region has the DNA TGCGCCAGCAGCTATGACAGGGCATGGGATGACTACACCTTC. This translates into CASSYDRAWDDYTF.

V usage is TRBV15 and J usage is TRBJ1-2; the D gene is possibly TRBD1 (6 bases). Trimming left V 5 bases short and J 3 bases short, with 25 bases between. The CDR3 is 18 amino acids. Germline values: CDR1 LNHNV, CDR2 YYDKDF (reference sequence). The CDR3 DNA reads as TGTGCCACCAGCTTGAAACCGGGACACCAGTTTCGTGACTATGGCTACACCTTC. Encoded protein: CATSLKPGHQFRDYGYTF. The full variable domain, with the rest looked up from reference TRBV15 and TRBJ1-2, is DAMVIQNPRYQVTQFGKPVTLSCSQTLNHNVMYWYQQKSSQAPKLLFHYYDKDFNNEADTPDNFQSRRPNTSFCFLDIRSPGLGDTAMYLCATSLKPGHQFRDYGYTFGSGTRLTVV.

V gene TRBV6-1 combines with J gene TRBJ2-6; D assignment may be TRBD1 or TRBD2 (5 bases each). Trimming took 2 bases from V and 4 from J, leaving 18 bases between them. The CDR3 runs to 18 residues. The germline V gene has CDR1 MNHNS and CDR2 SASEGT. The CDR3 loop is CASSEIGTLKRGANVLTF. CDR3 coding DNA: TGTGCCAGCAGTGAAATCGGGACGTTGAAGCGAGGGGCCAACGTCCTGACTTTC.

CDR3 bases: TGTGCCATCAGTGAGGAAGGGGAGCTGTTTTTT. Translation gives CAISEEGELFF. The genes are TRBV10-3 and TRBJ2-2; D gene uncertain. V gave up 2 bases and J gave up 8 bases, with 3 bases separating them. The CDR3 length is 11 residues. Germline V gene sequence: CDR1 ENHRY, CDR2 SYGVKD.

V gene TRBV20-1 combines with J gene TRBJ1-6; 7 bases align to TRBD1. This CDR3 comprises 13 residues. With V trimmed by 4 bases and J by 13 bases, 10 bases remained unmatched. Per germline, CDR1 DFQATT and CDR2 SNEGSKA (reference sequence). The CDR3 spells CSANQGVCTPLHF. In nucleotides, the CDR3 is TGCAGTGCTAACCAGGGGGTCTGTACTCCCCTCCACTTT.

The rearrangement links TRBV5-1 to TRBJ2-5; D unclear. The CDR3 has 15 residues. V was clipped by 0 bases and J by 3 bases, with 12 bases between them. The V gene's germline CDR1 is SGHRS and CDR2 YFSETQ. The CDR3 is CASSLEWVDEETQYF. CDR3 bases: TGCGCCAGCAGCTTGGAGTGGGTGGACGAAGAGACCCAGTACTTC.

This clonotype was counted a single time. The chain links TRBV5-1 to TRBJ1-6; D not resolved. Germline CDR1 SGHRS, CDR2 YFSETQ. Between the trimmed V and J ends, which lost 2 bases and 11 bases, there was a span of 11 bases. This CDR3 is 13 amino acids long. The CDR3 is CASSFKGRTPLHF. CDR3 sequence (DNA): TGCGCCAGCAGCTTCAAAGGGCGGACACCCCTCCACTTT.

This chain connects TRBV5-1 to TRBJ1-5; D is undetermined. V was pared by 0 bases and J by 9 bases, with 13 bases between. Germline V gives CDR1 SGHRS, CDR2 YFSETQ. This CDR3 contains 14 residues. The CDR3: CASSLEQRNTPQHF. In nucleotides, the CDR3 is TGCGCCAGCAGCTTGGAACAGAGGAACACGCCCCAGCATTTT.

Comment on this clonotype: At one end the junction does not follow the germline gene, possibly because of a read error. The J gene is TRBJ2-2, the V gene TRBV7-2; perhaps TRBD2 as D (5 bases). Germline CDR1 SGHTA, CDR2 FQGNSA. The CDR3 length is 16 residues. The CDR3, as DNA: TGTGCCAGCAGACGGAGAGTTGACTCAACCCTCGGGGTGCTGTTTTTT. It specifies CASRRRVDSTLGVLFF.

The chain carries TRBV29-1 and TRBJ2-1, with D possibly being TRBD1 (6 bases). Germline lookup yields CDR1 SQVTM and CDR2 ANQGSEA. This CDR3 has 12 residues. CDR3 DNA: TGCAGAAGGACAGAGCGTAACGATGAGCAGTTCTTC. Translation: CRRTERNDEQFF.

The table lists this clonotype with many counts. The chain links TRBV19 to TRBJ1-1; D gene uncertain. The CDR3 has 13 amino acids. Germline V gene lookup returns CDR1 LNHDA and CDR2 SQIVND (reference sequence). V gave up 8 bases and J gave up 5 bases, with 15 bases separating them. CDR3 DNA: TGTGCCAGTTCGGGTTCGGCGGGTACTGAAGCTTTCTTT. The encoded protein is CASSGSAGTEAFF.

V and J are TRBV9 and TRBJ1-5, with D possibly TRBD1 on 6 matching bases. With 3 bases removed from V and 14 bases from J, the gap between germline ends came to 21 bases. Germline CDR1 SGDLS, CDR2 YYNGEE. This CDR3 contains 14 residues. CDR3 sequence: CASSASWTVIPKHF. The CDR3 region has the DNA TGTGCCAGCAGCGCTTCCTGGACAGTTATACCCAAGCATTTT.

The V gene is TRBV5-1, the J gene TRBJ1-2; D call uncertain. The CDR3 has 13 amino acids. Trimming left V 0 bases short and J 10 bases short, with 13 bases between. Germline V gene lookup returns CDR1 SGHRS and CDR2 YFSETQ. The CDR3 coding sequence is TGCGCCAGCAGCTTGGCTACAATTAACTACTACACCTTC. Translation: CASSLATINYYTF.

This chain links TRBV6-6 with TRBJ1-1; possible D gene TRBD1, 5 bases. Trimming pared 2 bases from V and 5 bases from J, leaving 15 bases between. Germline V gene sequence: CDR1 MNHNY, CDR2 SVGAGI (reference sequence). There are 15 residues in the CDR3. CDR3 residues: CASSYDRFLGTEAFF. CDR3 nucleotides: TGTGCCAGCAGTTACGACAGATTTCTAGGGACTGAAGCTTTCTTT.

A note on this clonotype: The junction departs from germline at one end; a sequencing error may be responsible. CDR3 nucleotides: TGCAGCCGCAGCGGGGCGTTCAACAATGAGCAGTCCTTC. Its protein product is CSRSGAFNNEQSF. The chain links TRBV20-1 to TRBJ2-1; 7 nucleotides agree with TRBD2. The CDR3 contains 13 residues. Germline loops: CDR1 DFQATT, CDR2 SNEGSKA (reference sequence).

The genes are TRBV25-1 and TRBJ1-6; tentatively, D is TRBD1 (6 bases). The J call is in doubt because the DNA end fits TRBJ2-3 better. The CDR3 has 15 amino acids. CDR1 is MGHDK, CDR2 SYGVNS, per germline. CDR3 region: CASLTQTGGLNTQYF. The CDR3 DNA sequence: TGTGCCAGCCTAACTCAGACAGGTGGCCTCAATACGCAGTATTTT.

This clonotype was recorded many times. The CDR3 here is CASSLSGTGGADTQYF. In DNA, the CDR3 is TGTGCCAGCAGCTTATCGGGTACAGGTGGGGCAGATACGCAGTATTTT. This chain links TRBV7-2 with TRBJ2-3, with D tentatively TRBD1 (5 bases). This CDR3 is 16 amino acids long. CDR1 SGHTA and CDR2 FQGNSA come from the germline V gene. The germline V and J ends were trimmed by 2 bases and 4 bases, with 16 bases remaining between them.

This sequence joins TRBV6-4 and TRBJ2-1; 9 nucleotides agree with TRBD2. In germline, CDR1 is MRHNA, CDR2 SNTAGT. V gave up 10 bases and J gave up 0 bases; unmatched junction bases: 22. CDR3 length: 20 amino acids. CDR3 DNA sequence: TGTGCCAACCATCGAGCCTTCCCCGCTAGCGGGGAACCCTCCTACAATGAGCAGTTCTTC. Its protein is CANHRAFPASGEPSYNEQFF.

V and J are TRBV20-1 and TRBJ1-1, with D tentatively TRBD1 (6 bases). V lost 3 bases and J 7 bases, leaving 6 bases between the germline ends. Germline CDR1 DFQATT, CDR2 SNEGSKA (reference sequence). CDR3 length: 10 amino acids. CDR3 residues: CSASRGEAFF. CDR3 sequence (DNA): TGCAGTGCTAGCAGGGGTGAAGCTTTCTTT.

This clonotype was recorded only once. The chain recombines TRBV7-2 with TRBJ2-5; D assignment may be TRBD1 or TRBD2 (6 bases each). The V end lost 0 bases, the J end lost 12 bases, and 23 bases lay between the germline ends. Per germline, CDR1 SGHTA and CDR2 FQGNSA. This CDR3 has 16 residues. The CDR3 bases are TGTGCCAGCAGCTTAGCGGGGGGCCACGGCGTCGACTCCGAGTACTTC. Translating gives CASSLAGGHGVDSEYF.

In regard to this clonotype: A read error may be the cause here, since a much bigger clone is one base away. The chain joins TRBV6-5 to TRBJ1-1; 12 bases align to TRBD1. J lost 6 bases, V lost 4 bases, and 3 bases had no gene match. From germline, CDR1 is MNHEY and CDR2 SVGAGI. The CDR3 length is 14 residues. The CDR3 loop is CASSWDRGLSEAFF. CDR3 coding DNA: TGTGCCAGCAGTTGGGACAGGGGGCTATCTGAAGCTTTCTTT.

This rearrangement joins TRBV5-5 to TRBJ2-5; the match to TRBD2 covers 7 bases. This CDR3 comprises 15 residues. The trim removed 6 bases at V and 4 bases at J, leaving 12 bases unmatched. Germline V gene sequence: CDR1 SGHKS, CDR2 YYEKEE (reference sequence). The DNA for the CDR3 is TGTGCCAGCATCCACCTGCCGGGGGGAGGAGAGACCCAGTACTTC. Protein sequence: CASIHLPGGGETQYF.

The chain recombines TRBV7-2 with TRBJ1-2; a weak D match, TRBD1 (5 bases). V lost 8 bases and J 4 bases, leaving 20 bases between the germline ends. CDR1 SGHTA and CDR2 FQGNSA come from the germline V gene. This CDR3 has 15 amino acids. CDR3 region: CASGPGQGKGYGYTF. The CDR3 coding sequence is TGTGCCAGCGGCCCAGGGCAGGGAAAAGGCTATGGCTACACCTTC.

J is TRBJ2-7 and V is TRBV5-4; 8 bases match TRBD1. Germline trimming cut 5 bases from V and 1 base from J; bases unmatched to any gene: 8. Germline CDR1 SGHNT, CDR2 YYREEE (reference sequence). The CDR3 is made up of 15 amino acids. CDR3 in amino acids: CASSDAGTGSYEQYF. CDR3 nucleotides: TGTGCCAGCAGTGACGCCGGGACAGGATCCTACGAGCAGTACTTC.

This clonotype was picked up a small number of times. This chain connects TRBV30 to TRBJ2-1, with D perhaps matching TRBD1 (5 bases). Trimming cost V 2 bases and J 2 bases, with 13 bases left between them. The CDR3 loop spans 15 amino acids. The germline CDR1 and CDR2 sequences are GTSNPN and SVGIG (reference sequence). The DNA of the CDR3 is TGTGCCTGGAGTCGCCTTCTGGGGCCCTACAATGAGCAGTTCTTC. This gives the protein CAWSRLLGPYNEQFF.